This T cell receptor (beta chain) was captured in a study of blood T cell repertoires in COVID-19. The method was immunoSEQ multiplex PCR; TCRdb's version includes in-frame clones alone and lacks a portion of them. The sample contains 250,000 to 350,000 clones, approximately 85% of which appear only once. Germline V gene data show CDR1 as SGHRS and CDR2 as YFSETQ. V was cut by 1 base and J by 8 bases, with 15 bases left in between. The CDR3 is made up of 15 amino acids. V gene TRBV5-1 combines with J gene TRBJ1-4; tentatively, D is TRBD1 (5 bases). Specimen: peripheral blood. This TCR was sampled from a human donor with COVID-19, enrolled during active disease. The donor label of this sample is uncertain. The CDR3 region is CASSLYGRDREKLFF. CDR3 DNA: TGCGCCAGCAGCTTGTATGGCAGGGATCGGGAAAAACTGTTTTTT.